Sequencing of this T cell receptor beta chain was carried out in a study of blood T cell repertoires in COVID-19. Overall study: Samples taken during acute and convalescent COVID-19 were collected in the United States, Italy and Spain. Sources were T cells, B-cell-depleted T cells, or PBMCs; the material itself was cDNA or gDNA.

Under the authors' procedure: Estimation of nucleated cell counts relied on the amplification of reference gene primers. Clones were sequenced by immunoSEQ multiplex PCR, and TCRdb holds only the in-frame ones, with some missing. The V and J calls and clone size are taken from that table; D and trimming were inferred from the DNA. The table has approximately 140,000 clones, around nine tenths seen once. From germline, CDR1 is MNHNS and CDR2 SASEGT. V lost 3 bases to trimming and J lost 0 bases, with 13 bases between them. CDR3 length: 16 residues. This clone came up a few times. This sequence originates from a man aged 50 to 59 with active or convalescent COVID-19. The chain carries TRBV6-1 and TRBJ2-3; D not resolved. Sequencing was done on a sample of peripheral blood. The CDR3 protein is CASSEWLDSSTDTQYF. CDR3 coding DNA: TGTGCCAGCAGTGAGTGGTTAGACTCTAGCACAGATACGCAGTATTTT.